Listed below are T cell receptor beta chains from one sample, sequenced in a study of blood T cell repertoires in COVID-19. The method was immunoSEQ multiplex PCR; TCRdb's version includes in-frame clones alone and lacks a portion of them. Among a few hundred thousand clones listed, about nine tenths were seen once. The material sequenced was peripheral blood. Receptors originate from a middle-aged man with acute or convalescent COVID-19. CDR3s include the opening cysteine and the closing phenylalanine or tryptophan. D genes are given only for firm matches. Some rows mark clone size as missing; the rest say once, few, many or name a class of expanded clone.

D	V	size	J	DNA	CDR3
-	TRBV4-1	-	TRBJ2-3	TGCGCCAGCAGCCAAGTCTCCCGGGAGCAGCAGTATTTT	CASSQVSREQQYF
-	TRBV7-9	-	TRBJ1-3	TGTGCCAGCAGCACGACAAATGGAAACACCATATATTTT	CASSTTNGNTIYF
TRBD1	TRBV18	-	TRBJ1-2	TGTGCCAGCTCAGCCGCCGGGACAGGGTCGGGCTACACCTTC	CASSAAGTGSGYTF
-	TRBV11-2	-	TRBJ1-2	TGTGCCAGCAGCCCCTTGGGCAGAAACTATGGCTACACCTTC	CASSPLGRNYGYTF
-	TRBV6-5	-	TRBJ1-1	TGTGCCAGCAGCCGGGCACTAGCGAACACTGAAGCTTTCTTT	CASSRALANTEAFF
TRBD1	TRBV7-9	-	TRBJ1-6	TGTGCCAGCAGCTTTCCAGGGGGATCACCCCTCCACTTT	CASSFPGGSPLHF
-	TRBV6-5	-	TRBJ1-2	TGTGCCAGCATTTCCGCCCCGACAGATCCCTATGGCTACACCTTC	CASISAPTDPYGYTF
TRBD1	TRBV4-2	-	TRBJ1-4	TGTGCCAGCAGCCAAGACAGGGGGAATGAAAAACTGTTTTTT	CASSQDRGNEKLFF
-	TRBV6-6	-	TRBJ1-3	TGTGCCAGCAGCAAAGACTGGGTTGGAAACACCATATATTTT	CASSKDWVGNTIYF
-	TRBV6-5	-	TRBJ2-7	TGTGCCAGCAGTTACGGGGGCAGGCCCAGCGAGCAGTACTTC	CASSYGGRPSEQYF
TRBD1	TRBV5-1	few	TRBJ1-4	TGCGCCAGCAGCTCCGGGACAGGGTTTGAAAAACTGTTTTTT	CASSSGTGFEKLFF
-	TRBV12-3/TRBV12-4	-	TRBJ2-1	TGTGCCAGCCTCGGGTGGTACAATGAGCAGTTCTTC	CASLGWYNEQFF
TRBD1	TRBV29-1	-	TRBJ2-7	TGCAGCGTCACGGACAGGGGGGACGAGCAGTACTTC	CSVTDRGDEQYF
-	TRBV27	once	TRBJ1-5	TGTGCCAGCAGTCCTCTAGGCCAGTACGATCAGCCCCAGCATTTT	CASSPLGQYDQPQHF
-	TRBV29-1	-	TRBJ2-4	TGCAGCGTTGCGGGAGCGCCAAACATTCAGTACTTC	CSVAGAPNIQYF
-	TRBV18	-	TRBJ2-1	TGTGCCAGCACTGACGGGTACAATGAGCAGTTCTTC	CASTDGYNEQFF
-	TRBV12-3/TRBV12-4	-	TRBJ2-7	TGTGCCAGCATTACGGGTCCCAACTACGAGCAGTACTTC	CASITGPNYEQYF
-	TRBV27	-	TRBJ1-3	TGTGCCAGCAGTTCCAGGGGCTCTGGAAACACCATATATTTT	CASSSRGSGNTIYF
TRBD1	TRBV7-8	few	TRBJ1-5	TGTGCCAGCAGCTCGGACAGGGGGCTTAATCAGCCCCAGCATTTT	CASSSDRGLNQPQHF
TRBD1	TRBV19	-	TRBJ1-1	TGTGCCAGTATCCCGACAGGGAGAGATGGGAGGACTGAAGCTTTCTTT	CASIPTGRDGRTEAFF
-	TRBV2	-	TRBJ2-7	TGTGCCAGCACTGACCTTCGGGAGCAGTACTTC	CASTDLREQYF
-	TRBV11-1	-	TRBJ1-1	TGTGCCAGCAGCGCCGCAGGTTACACTGAAGCTTTCTTT	CASSAAGYTEAFF
-	TRBV27	-	TRBJ2-5	TGTGCCAGCAGGGCAACAGGGATTCAAGAGACCCAGTACTTC	CASRATGIQETQYF
TRBD1	TRBV5-1	-	TRBJ1-4	TGCGCCAGCAGGGACCGCCCCGGGACAGAGAATGAAAAACTGTTTTTT	CASRDRPGTENEKLFF
-	TRBV5-1	-	TRBJ2-5	TGCGCCAGCAGCTTGGCCGCGGGGAGAGGGGAGACCCAGTACTTC	CASSLAAGRGETQYF
TRBD2	TRBV6-2/TRBV6-3	few	TRBJ2-7	TGTGCCAGCAGTTACTCCGGGACTAGCGACTACGAGCAGTACTTC	CASSYSGTSDYEQYF
TRBD1	TRBV11-3	-	TRBJ2-3	TGTGCCAGCAGCCGACGGGACAGGGGAGATACGCAGTATTTT	CASSRRDRGDTQYF
-	TRBV4-1	-	TRBJ1-1	TGCGCCAGCAGCCTAGGGGGGAACACTGAAGCTTTCTTT	CASSLGGNTEAFF
TRBD2	TRBV7-2	-	TRBJ2-1	TGTGCCAGCAGCTTGACTAGCTCCCTCTACAATGAGCAGTTCTTC	CASSLTSSLYNEQFF